The rows below give T cell receptor beta chains drawn from one sample of a study of cytomegalovirus exposure and HLA in healthy donors. Profiling relied on immunoSEQ multiplex PCR, and the TCRdb table lists in-frame clones only, not all of them. The sample shows 120,000 or so clones, 70% to 80% of them seen only once. The sample comprised PBMCs. All receptors come from a man aged 40-55 years in good health and CMV-seropositive. Each CDR3 is given with its conserved first and last residue. D genes are given only for firm matches. Size is stated for part of the rows, as once, few or many counts, or as a class when the clone is expanded.

size,D,V,J,CDR3,DNA
NA,TRBD1,TRBV6-6,TRBJ1-6,CASSQTGDNSPLHF,TGTGCCAGCAGCCAGACAGGGGATAATTCACCCCTCCACTTT
few,NA,TRBV28,TRBJ2-5,CASSPRGGRVETQYF,TGTGCCAGCAGTCCCAGGGGAGGGAGAGTGGAGACCCAGTACTTC
NA,NA,TRBV19,TRBJ1-1,CASNRVQMNTEAFF,TGTGCCAGTAATCGGGTACAAATGAACACTGAAGCTTTCTTT
NA,NA,TRBV30,TRBJ1-1,CAWIRWSATEAFF,TGTGCCTGGATCCGCTGGAGTGCCACTGAAGCTTTCTTT
NA,NA,TRBV2,TRBJ2-7,CASVTRSYEQYF,TGTGCCAGCGTTACTCGCTCCTACGAGCAGTACTTC
NA,NA,TRBV2,TRBJ1-1,CASSLRQGSNTEAFF,TGTGCCAGCAGTCTTCGGCAGGGGAGTAACACTGAAGCTTTCTTT
NA,TRBD2,TRBV4-2,TRBJ2-7,CASSHSAGGTSYEQYF,TGTGCCAGCAGCCATTCCGCGGGGGGAACCTCCTACGAGCAGTACTTC
once,NA,TRBV18,TRBJ1-2,CASSPGDSHYGYTF,TGTGCCAGCTCCCCGGGCGACAGTCACTATGGCTACACCTTC
NA,NA,TRBV30,TRBJ1-5,CAWSPGGGSNKPQHF,TGTGCCTGGAGCCCCGGGGGTGGTAGCAATAAGCCCCAGCATTTT
NA,NA,TRBV15,TRBJ2-4,CATSRMPSGEAKNIQYF,TGTGCCACCAGCAGAATGCCCTCCGGGGAGGCCAAAAACATTCAGTACTTC
NA,NA,TRBV28,TRBJ1-2,CASSLSAPGNYGYTF,TGTGCCAGCAGTTTATCAGCCCCAGGGAACTATGGCTACACCTTC
NA,NA,TRBV13,TRBJ1-1,CASSSGGVGTEAFF,TGTGCCAGCAGCTCCGGGGGGGTCGGCACTGAAGCTTTCTTT
NA,TRBD2,TRBV4-2,TRBJ2-3,CASSQGALAGAETYF,TGTGCCAGCAGCCAAGGGGCCCTAGCGGGGGCCGAAACGTATTTT
NA,NA,TRBV21-1,TRBJ2-5,CASSKDGSGRETQYF,TGTGCCAGCAGCAAAGACGGTAGCGGGAGAGAGACCCAGTACTTC
few,TRBD2,TRBV6-5,TRBJ2-7,CASSSSGRVLGQYF,TGTGCCAGCAGTTCTAGCGGGAGGGTGTTAGGGCAGTACTTC
NA,NA,TRBV7-9,TRBJ2-6,CASSLKIGLSGANVLTF,TGTGCCAGCAGCTTAAAGATAGGACTCTCTGGGGCCAACGTCCTGACTTTC
NA,NA,TRBV11-2,TRBJ2-3,CASTNRVSAISTDTQYF,TGTGCCAGCACCAATAGGGTTAGCGCAATCAGCACAGATACGCAGTATTTT
NA,TRBD1,TRBV7-7,TRBJ2-2,CASSETGVSDTGELFF,TGTGCTAGCAGCGAAACAGGGGTGTCGGACACCGGGGAGCTGTTTTTT
NA,NA,TRBV7-6,TRBJ2-7,CASNPPGSLEQYF,TGTGCCAGCAACCCACCGGGGAGCCTCGAGCAGTACTTC
NA,TRBD1,TRBV6-5,TRBJ1-3,CASSSRDSSRNTIYF,TGTGCCAGCAGTTCCCGGGACAGTTCGAGAAACACCATATATTTT
NA,NA,TRBV27,TRBJ1-1,CASSHLGGMNTEAFF,TGTGCCAGCAGTCACCTCGGGGGTATGAACACTGAAGCTTTCTTT
NA,TRBD1,TRBV5-1,TRBJ1-2,CASSSSGGGYGYTF,TGCGCCAGCAGCTCATCAGGGGGCGGCTATGGCTACACCTTC
NA,TRBD1,TRBV5-4,TRBJ1-3,CASSQDRGKGNTIYF,TGTGCCAGCAGCCAGGACAGGGGAAAAGGAAACACCATATATTTT
NA,TRBD1,TRBV6-7,TRBJ1-1,CASSFVPGQGYMNTEAFF,TGTGCCAGCAGTTTTGTTCCGGGACAGGGGTATATGAACACTGAAGCTTTCTTT
NA,NA,TRBV5-1,TRBJ1-3,CASSSGTAENTIYF,TGCGCCAGCAGCTCCGGGACTGCTGAAAACACCATATATTTT
NA,NA,TRBV6-5,TRBJ2-3,CASSLPALDTQYF,TGTGCCAGCAGTTTACCTGCACTAGATACGCAGTATTTT
NA,NA,TRBV30,TRBJ2-3,CAWRSRGPDTQYF,TGTGCCTGGAGGTCTCGAGGGCCGGATACGCAGTATTTT
once,TRBD1,TRBV28,TRBJ1-1,CASSSPGRGDEAFF,TGTGCCAGCAGTTCCCCCGGCAGGGGGGATGAAGCTTTCTTT
NA,NA,TRBV11-3,TRBJ2-1,CASSRSESSYNEQFF,TGTGCCAGCAGCCGTAGCGAGAGCTCCTACAATGAGCAGTTCTTC
NA,TRBD2,TRBV28,TRBJ2-5,CASSLGGREETQYF,TGTGCCAGCAGTTTAGGAGGGAGGGAAGAGACCCAGTACTTC
NA,NA,TRBV25-1,TRBJ1-5,CASSEYDRHQPQHF,TGTGCCAGCAGTGAATACGACAGGCATCAGCCCCAGCATTTT
few,NA,TRBV6-6,TRBJ2-2,CASSVGGGSNTGELFF,TGTGCCAGCAGCGTAGGGGGGGGGTCGAACACCGGGGAGCTGTTTTTT
NA,TRBD1,TRBV10-3,TRBJ1-5,CAITRDRENQPQHF,TGTGCCATCACCAGGGACAGGGAAAATCAGCCCCAGCATTTT
NA,NA,TRBV6-5,TRBJ1-5,CASSYEVQNNQPQHF,TGTGCCAGCAGTTACGAGGTGCAGAACAATCAGCCCCAGCATTTT
NA,NA,TRBV6-1,TRBJ2-3,CASSLGRGSTDTQYF,TGTGCCAGCAGCCTAGGGAGAGGGAGCACAGATACGCAGTATTTT
NA,NA,TRBV25-1,TRBJ2-7,CASSEGARPEQYF,TGTGCCAGCAGTGAAGGGGCCAGACCCGAGCAGTACTTC
NA,NA,TRBV4-1,TRBJ1-1,CASSPGSLDTEAFF,TGCGCCAGCAGCCCCGGTAGTCTCGACACTGAAGCTTTCTTT
NA,NA,TRBV10-3,TRBJ2-3,CAISELWDTGTDTQYF,TGTGCCATCAGTGAGTTATGGGACACGGGCACAGATACGCAGTATTTT
NA,TRBD1,TRBV2,TRBJ2-1,CASIGTGYNEQFF,TGTGCCAGCATTGGGACAGGATACAATGAGCAGTTCTTC
NA,TRBD1,TRBV13,TRBJ2-3,CASSPRGIVSTDTQYF,TGTGCCAGCAGCCCCAGGGGGATAGTGAGCACAGATACGCAGTATTTT